This T cell receptor (beta chain) was recorded in a study of graft-versus-host responses after intestinal transplantation. Study context: Recipients obtained multivisceral, liver-intestinal, or isolated intestinal transplants. All recipients were given anti-thymocyte globulin induction, and tacrolimus and steroids were then administered for around three years. Study-wide findings and caveats: Peak circulating GvH clone levels tracked with early post-transplant HvG declines. High graft-versus-host to host-versus-graft T cell clonal ratios marked allografts of patients with graft-donor macrochimerism.

Germline V gene data show CDR1 as SGHRS and CDR2 as YFSETQ. This CDR3 spans 13 amino acids. Trimming pared 7 bases from V and 2 bases from J, leaving 13 bases between. Sequenced by immunoSEQ multiplex PCR; TCRdb stores in-frame clones only, minus some. The data hold 12,000 to 15,000 clones, with 25% to 30% observed a single time. The chain joins TRBV5-1 to TRBJ2-7; D tentatively fits TRBD1 or TRBD2 (5 bases each). The sequence was collected from a human patient who received an intestinal transplant. Here the sequenced sample was alloreactive CD4+ T cells from a mixed lymphocyte reaction culture, taken before intestinal transplant. Subset specified: CFSE-low proliferating T cells sorted from roughly 6-day pre-transplant mixed lymphocyte reaction (GvH or HvG direction). CDR3 sequence reads: CASARDGAYEQYF. CDR3 DNA sequence: TGCGCCAGCGCCCGGGACGGGGCCTACGAGCAGTACTTC.